This TCR beta chain was profiled in a study of radiation and T cells in renal cell carcinoma. Regarding the study as a whole: Top tumor clonotypes rose in blood 2 weeks post-radiation, then contracted.

For this clone: Its specificity is not known.

Trimming removed 5 bases at V and 4 bases at J, with 11 bases between. This CDR3 comprises 13 residues. Germline V gives CDR1 LNHDA, CDR2 SQIVND (reference sequence). Measured with immunoSEQ multiplex PCR; TCRdb has only the in-frame clones, and not every one. The repertoire consists of approximately 86,000 clones, with 85% occurring once and the leading ten covering roughly 8.8%. The time point here: blood 4 weeks post-SBRT, at nephrectomy. The treatment: 15 Gy SBRT to primary tumor, nephrectomy 4 weeks later. Nephrectomy followed 15 Gy stereotactic body radiation by 4 weeks. Serial blood draws occurred at baseline and 2 and 4 weeks post-SBRT.

This chain connects TRBV19 to TRBJ1-2; D is undetermined. The sample in question was blood, obtained from a patient whose treatment included radiotherapy and nephrectomy. This clonotype was obtained from a man aged 50-59 years with renal cell carcinoma. The CDR3 DNA reads TGTGCCAGTAGTTTCGAGGGATCCTATGGCTACACCTTC. This sequence encodes CASSFEGSYGYTF.